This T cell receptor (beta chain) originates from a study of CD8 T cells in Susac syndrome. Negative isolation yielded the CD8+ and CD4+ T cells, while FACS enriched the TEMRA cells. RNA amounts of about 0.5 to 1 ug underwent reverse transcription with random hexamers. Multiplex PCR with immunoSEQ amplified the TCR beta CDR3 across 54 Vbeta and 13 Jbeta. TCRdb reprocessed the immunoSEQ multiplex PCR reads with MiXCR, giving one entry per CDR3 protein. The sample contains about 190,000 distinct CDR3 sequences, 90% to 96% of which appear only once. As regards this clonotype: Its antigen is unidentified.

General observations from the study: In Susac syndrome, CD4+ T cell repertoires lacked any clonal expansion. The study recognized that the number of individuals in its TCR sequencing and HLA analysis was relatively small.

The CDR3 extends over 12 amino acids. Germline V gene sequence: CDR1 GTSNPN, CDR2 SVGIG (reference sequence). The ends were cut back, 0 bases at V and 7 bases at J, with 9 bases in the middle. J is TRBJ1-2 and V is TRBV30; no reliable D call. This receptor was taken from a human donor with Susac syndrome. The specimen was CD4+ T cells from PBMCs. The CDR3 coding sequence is TGTGCCTGGAGTGTACGTTGGGTTGGCTACACCTTC. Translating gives CAWSVRWVGYTF. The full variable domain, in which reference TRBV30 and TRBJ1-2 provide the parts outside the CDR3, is SQTIHQWPATLVQPVGSPLSLECTVEGTSNPNLYWYRQAAGRGLQLLFYSVGIGQISSEVPQNLSASRPQDRQFILSSKKLLLSDSGFYLCAWSVRWVGYTFGSGTRLTVV.